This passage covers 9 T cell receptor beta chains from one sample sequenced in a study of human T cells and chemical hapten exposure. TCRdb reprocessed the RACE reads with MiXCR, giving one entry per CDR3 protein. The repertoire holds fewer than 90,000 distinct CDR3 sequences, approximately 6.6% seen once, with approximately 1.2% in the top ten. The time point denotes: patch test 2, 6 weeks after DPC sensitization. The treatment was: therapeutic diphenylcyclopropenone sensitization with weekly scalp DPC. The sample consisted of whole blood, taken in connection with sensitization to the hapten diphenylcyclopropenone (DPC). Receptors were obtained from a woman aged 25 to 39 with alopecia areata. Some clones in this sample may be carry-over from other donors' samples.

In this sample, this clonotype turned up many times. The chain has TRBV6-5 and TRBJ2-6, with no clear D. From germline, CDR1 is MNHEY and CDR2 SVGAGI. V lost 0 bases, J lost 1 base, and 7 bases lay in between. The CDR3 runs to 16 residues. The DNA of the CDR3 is TGTGCCAGCAGTTACTCGATTGGGTCTGGGGCCAACGTCCTGACTTTC. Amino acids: CASSYSIGSGANVLTF.

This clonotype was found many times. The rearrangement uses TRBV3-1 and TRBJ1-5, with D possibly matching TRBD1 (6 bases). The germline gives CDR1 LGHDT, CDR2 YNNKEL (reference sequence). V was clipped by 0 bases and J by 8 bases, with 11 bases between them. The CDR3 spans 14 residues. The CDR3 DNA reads TGTGCCAGCAGCCAAGAAACAGGGAGTGAGCCCCAGCATTTT. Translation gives CASSQETGSEPQHF.

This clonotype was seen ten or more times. The CDR3, as DNA: TGTGCCAGCAGTTACTCCGCTAGCGGGGTAGGGAATACGCAGTATTTT. Amino acids: CASSYSASGVGNTQYF. The rearrangement links TRBV6-5 to TRBJ2-3, with 9 bases fitting TRBD2. The CDR3 loop spans 16 amino acids. Germline assignment: CDR1 MNHEY and CDR2 SVGAGI. V was pared by 0 bases and J by 7 bases, with 8 bases of the junction left unmatched.

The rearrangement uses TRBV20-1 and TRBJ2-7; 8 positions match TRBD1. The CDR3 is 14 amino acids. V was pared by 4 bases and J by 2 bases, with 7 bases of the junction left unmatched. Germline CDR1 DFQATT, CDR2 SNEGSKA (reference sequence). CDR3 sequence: CSAMRTGWTYEQYF. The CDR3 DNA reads TGCAGTGCTATGCGGACAGGGTGGACCTACGAGCAGTACTTC.

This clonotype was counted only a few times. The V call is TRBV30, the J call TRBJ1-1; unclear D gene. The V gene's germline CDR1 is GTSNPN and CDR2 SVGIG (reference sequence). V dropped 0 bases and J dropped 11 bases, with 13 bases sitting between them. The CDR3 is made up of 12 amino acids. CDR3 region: CAWSVTGKVAFF. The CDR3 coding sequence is TGTGCCTGGAGTGTGACCGGAAAGGTCGCTTTCTTT.

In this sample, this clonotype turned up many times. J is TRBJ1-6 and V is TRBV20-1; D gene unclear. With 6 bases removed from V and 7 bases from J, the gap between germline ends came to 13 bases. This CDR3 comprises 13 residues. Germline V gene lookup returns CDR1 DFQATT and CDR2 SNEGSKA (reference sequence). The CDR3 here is CSAYGAPNSPLHF. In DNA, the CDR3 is TGCAGTGCCTACGGCGCTCCCAATTCACCCCTCCACTTT.

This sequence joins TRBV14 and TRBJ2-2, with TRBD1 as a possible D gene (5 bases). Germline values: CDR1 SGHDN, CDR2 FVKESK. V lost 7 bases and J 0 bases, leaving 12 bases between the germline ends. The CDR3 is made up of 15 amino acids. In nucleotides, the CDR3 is TGTGCCAGCAACCCGACAGATCCGAACACCGGGGAGCTGTTTTTT. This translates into CASNPTDPNTGELFF.

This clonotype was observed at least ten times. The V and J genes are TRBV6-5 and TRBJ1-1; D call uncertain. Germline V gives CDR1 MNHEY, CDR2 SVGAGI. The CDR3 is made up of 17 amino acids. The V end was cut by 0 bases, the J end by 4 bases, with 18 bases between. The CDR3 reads CASSYSMAVGLGTEAFF. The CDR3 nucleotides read TGTGCCAGCAGTTACTCGATGGCAGTCGGGTTGGGCACTGAAGCTTTCTTT.

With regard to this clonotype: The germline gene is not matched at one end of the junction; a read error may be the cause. Written as DNA, the CDR3 is TGTGTCAGTACCCCCAGCGCGCTCCTTATGAACACTGAAGCTTTCTTT. Its translation: CVSTPSALLMNTEAFF. The rearrangement links TRBV19 to TRBJ1-1, with D unresolved. This CDR3 comprises 16 residues. CDR1 and CDR2 from the germline V gene are LNHDA and SQIVND (reference sequence).